The T cell receptor (beta chain) under discussion was sequenced for a study of T cells after yellow fever vaccination. About the study: When fractions had low cell numbers, they were prepared with SMART-Seq v4 Ultra Low Input.

The length of the CDR3 is 14 residues. Trimming cost V 4 bases and J 3 bases; bases outside gene matches: 7. The germline V gene encodes CDR1 SGHRS and CDR2 YFSETQ. 5'RACE template switching generated TCR cDNA, adding a universal primer site and UMIs. One entry per CDR3 protein results from TCRdb running MiXCR on the 5' RACE reads. The sample contains approximately 550,000 distinct CDR3 sequences, roughly a fifth of which appear only once. In regard to this clonotype: Its antigen remains unknown.

Overall study results and limits: Primary-vaccination clones mostly resurfaced post-booster (about 96% CD4, approximately 90% CD8).

The receptor comes from a young man who received the YFV17D yellow fever vaccine. The chain carries TRBV5-1 and TRBJ2-7; 7 bases map to TRBD1. The sample consisted of PBMCs, taken 15 days after the yellow fever booster vaccination. DNA for the CDR3: TGCGCCAGCAGCCAGGACAGGACGAGCTACGAGCAGTACTTC. It translates to CASSQDRTSYEQYF.